This TCR beta chain is from a study of T-cell memory formation after mild COVID-19. General study results and limits: Contracting CD4+ clones were located mainly in CM and EM, and CD8+ clones in EMRA. Later expanders leaned CD4+, whereas day 15 to 85 contracting clones were balanced CD4/CD8.

Of note for this clonotype: Its antigen remains unknown.

Germline CDR1 MNHNS, CDR2 SASEGT. Trimming pared 2 bases from V and 0 bases from J, leaving 11 bases between. The CDR3 consists of 16 residues. TCRdb redid the calling of the 5' RACE reads with MiXCR, one entry per CDR3 protein. Of fewer than 250,000 distinct CDR3 sequences listed, 8% to 11% were seen once; the top ten hold just over 3%. V gene TRBV6-1 combines with J gene TRBJ1-5; D unresolved. The sample consisted of PBMCs or a T cell subset sorted from them (not recorded which). This TCR came from a man younger than 35 who had mild COVID-19 (a few samples of this study predate the infection). Cell type and time point are not known. The CDR3 reads CASSEFLGYSNQPQHF. Here the CDR3 DNA reads TGTGCCAGCAGTGAATTTCTGGGATATAGCAATCAGCCCCAGCATTTT.